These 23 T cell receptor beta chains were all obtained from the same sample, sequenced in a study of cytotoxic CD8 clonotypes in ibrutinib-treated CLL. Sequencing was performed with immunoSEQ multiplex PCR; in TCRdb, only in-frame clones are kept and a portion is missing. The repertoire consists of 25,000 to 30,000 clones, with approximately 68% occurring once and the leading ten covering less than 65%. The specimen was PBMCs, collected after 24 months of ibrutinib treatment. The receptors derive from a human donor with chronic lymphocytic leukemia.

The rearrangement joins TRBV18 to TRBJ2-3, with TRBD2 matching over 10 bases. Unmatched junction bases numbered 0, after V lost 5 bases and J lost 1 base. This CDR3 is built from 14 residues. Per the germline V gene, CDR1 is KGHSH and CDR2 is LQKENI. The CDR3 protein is CASSGTSGTDTQYF. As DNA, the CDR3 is TGTGCCAGCTCAGGGACTAGCGGCACAGATACGCAGTATTTT.

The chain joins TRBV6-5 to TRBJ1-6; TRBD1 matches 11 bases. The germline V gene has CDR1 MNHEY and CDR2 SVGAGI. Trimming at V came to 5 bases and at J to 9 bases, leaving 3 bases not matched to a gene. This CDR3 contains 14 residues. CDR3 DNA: TGTGCCAGCAGTGGGGACAGGGGGGGTTCACCCCTCCACTTT. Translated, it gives CASSGDRGGSPLHF.

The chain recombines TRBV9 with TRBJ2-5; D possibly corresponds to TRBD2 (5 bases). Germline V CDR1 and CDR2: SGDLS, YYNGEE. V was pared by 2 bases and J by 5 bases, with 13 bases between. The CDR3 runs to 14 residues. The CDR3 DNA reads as TGTGCCAGCAGCGTGACCGTCCGAGGGGAGACCCAGTACTTC. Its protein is CASSVTVRGETQYF.

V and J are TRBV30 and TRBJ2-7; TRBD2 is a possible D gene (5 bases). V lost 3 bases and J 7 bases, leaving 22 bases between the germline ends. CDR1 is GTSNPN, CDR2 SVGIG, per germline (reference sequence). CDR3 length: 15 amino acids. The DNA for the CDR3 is TGTGCCTGGAGCTCGTACCCTGGACGGTCGGGGGAGCAGTACTTC. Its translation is CAWSSYPGRSGEQYF.

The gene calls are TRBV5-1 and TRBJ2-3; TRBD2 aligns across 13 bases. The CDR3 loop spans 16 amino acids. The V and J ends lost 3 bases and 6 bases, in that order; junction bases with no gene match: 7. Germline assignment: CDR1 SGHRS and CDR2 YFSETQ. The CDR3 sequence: CASSWTSGGGLDTQYF. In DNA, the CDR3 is TGCGCCAGCAGCTGGACTAGCGGGGGAGGTCTGGATACGCAGTATTTT. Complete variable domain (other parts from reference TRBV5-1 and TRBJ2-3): KAGVTQTPRYLIKTRGQQVTLSCSPISGHRSVSWYQQTPGQGLQFLFEYFSETQRNKGNFPGRFSGRQFSNSRSEMNVSTLELGDSALYLCASSWTSGGGLDTQYFGPGTRLTVL.

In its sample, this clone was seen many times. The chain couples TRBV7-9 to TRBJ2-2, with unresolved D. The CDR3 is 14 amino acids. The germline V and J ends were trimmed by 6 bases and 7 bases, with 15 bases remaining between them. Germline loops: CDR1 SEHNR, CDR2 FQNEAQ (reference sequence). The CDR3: CASRASSGHGELFF. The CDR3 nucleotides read TGTGCCAGCAGGGCGTCCTCCGGGCACGGGGAGCTGTTTTTT.

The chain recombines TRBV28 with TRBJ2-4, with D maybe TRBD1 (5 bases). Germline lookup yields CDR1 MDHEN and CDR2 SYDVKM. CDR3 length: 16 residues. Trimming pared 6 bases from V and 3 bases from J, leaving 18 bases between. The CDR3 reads CASRPNDSPGKNIQYF. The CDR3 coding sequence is TGTGCCAGCAGACCCAACGACAGCCCCGGCAAAAACATTCAGTACTTC.

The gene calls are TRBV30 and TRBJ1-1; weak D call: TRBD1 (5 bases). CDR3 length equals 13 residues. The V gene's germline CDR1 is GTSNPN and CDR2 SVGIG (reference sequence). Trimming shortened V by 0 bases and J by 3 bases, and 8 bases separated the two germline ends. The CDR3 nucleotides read TGTGCCTGGAGTGTGGGGGGGGACACTGAAGCTTTCTTT. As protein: CAWSVGGDTEAFF.

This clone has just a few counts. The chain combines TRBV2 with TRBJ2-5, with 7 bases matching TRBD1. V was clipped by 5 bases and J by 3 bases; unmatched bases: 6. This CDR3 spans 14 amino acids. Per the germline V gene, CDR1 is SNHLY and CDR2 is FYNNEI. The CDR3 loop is CASSPGTDKETQYF. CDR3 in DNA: TGTGCCAGCAGTCCCGGGACAGACAAAGAGACCCAGTACTTC.

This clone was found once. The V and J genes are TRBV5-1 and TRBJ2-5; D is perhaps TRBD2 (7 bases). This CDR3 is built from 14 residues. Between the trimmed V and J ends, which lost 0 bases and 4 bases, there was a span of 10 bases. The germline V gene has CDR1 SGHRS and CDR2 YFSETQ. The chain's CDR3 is CASSLEGGRETQYF. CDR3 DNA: TGCGCCAGCAGCTTGGAGGGGGGGCGAGAGACCCAGTACTTC.

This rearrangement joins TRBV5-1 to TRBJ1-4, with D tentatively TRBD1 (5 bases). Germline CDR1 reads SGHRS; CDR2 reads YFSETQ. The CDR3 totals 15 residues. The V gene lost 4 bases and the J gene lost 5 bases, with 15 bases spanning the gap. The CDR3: CASSRQGRANEKLFF. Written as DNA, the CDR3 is TGCGCCAGCAGCCGCCAGGGCAGGGCAAATGAAAAACTGTTTTTT.

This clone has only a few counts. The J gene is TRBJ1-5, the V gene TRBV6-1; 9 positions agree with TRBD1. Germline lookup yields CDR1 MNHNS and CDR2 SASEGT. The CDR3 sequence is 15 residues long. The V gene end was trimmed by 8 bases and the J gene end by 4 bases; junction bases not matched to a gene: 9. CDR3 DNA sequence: TGTGCCAGCCGACCAGCCGGGACAGGGAATCAGCCCCAGCATTTT. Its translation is CASRPAGTGNQPQHF.

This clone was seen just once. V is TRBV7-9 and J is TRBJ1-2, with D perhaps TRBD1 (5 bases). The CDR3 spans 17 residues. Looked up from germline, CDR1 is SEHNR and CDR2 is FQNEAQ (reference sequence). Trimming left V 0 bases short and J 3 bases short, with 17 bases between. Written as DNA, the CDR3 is TGTGCCAGCAGCTTAGCGCTCGGCAGGGTAAGGGACTATGGCTACACCTTC. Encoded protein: CASSLALGRVRDYGYTF.

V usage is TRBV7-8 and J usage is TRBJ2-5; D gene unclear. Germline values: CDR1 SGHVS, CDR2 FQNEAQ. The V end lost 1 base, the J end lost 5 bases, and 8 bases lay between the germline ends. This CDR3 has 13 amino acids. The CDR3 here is CASSLGVRETQYF. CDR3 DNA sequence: TGTGCCAGCAGCTTAGGGGTTAGGGAGACCCAGTACTTC.

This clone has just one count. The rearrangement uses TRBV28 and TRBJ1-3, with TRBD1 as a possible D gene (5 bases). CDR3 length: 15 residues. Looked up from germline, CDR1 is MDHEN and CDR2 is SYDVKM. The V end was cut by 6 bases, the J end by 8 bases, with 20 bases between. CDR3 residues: CASSSHAVGGDTIYF. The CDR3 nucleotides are TGTGCCAGCAGCTCCCACGCCGTGGGGGGGGACACCATATATTTT. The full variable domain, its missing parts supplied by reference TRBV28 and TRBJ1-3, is DVKVTQSSRYLVKRTGEKVFLECVQDMDHENMFWYRQDPGLGLRLIYFSYDVKMKEKGDIPEGYSVSREKKERFSLILESASTNQTSMYLCASSSHAVGGDTIYFGEGSWLTVV.

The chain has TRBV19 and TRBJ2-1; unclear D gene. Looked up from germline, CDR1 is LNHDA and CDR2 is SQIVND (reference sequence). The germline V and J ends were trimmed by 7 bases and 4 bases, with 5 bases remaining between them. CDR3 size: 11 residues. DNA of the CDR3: TGTGCCAGTAAAGATTACAATGAGCAGTTCTTC. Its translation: CASKDYNEQFF.

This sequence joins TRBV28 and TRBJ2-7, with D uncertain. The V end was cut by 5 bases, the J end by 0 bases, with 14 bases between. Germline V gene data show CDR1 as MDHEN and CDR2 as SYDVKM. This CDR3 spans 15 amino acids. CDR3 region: CASSIVGRSSYEQYF. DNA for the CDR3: TGTGCCAGCAGTATTGTCGGACGTAGCTCCTACGAGCAGTACTTC.

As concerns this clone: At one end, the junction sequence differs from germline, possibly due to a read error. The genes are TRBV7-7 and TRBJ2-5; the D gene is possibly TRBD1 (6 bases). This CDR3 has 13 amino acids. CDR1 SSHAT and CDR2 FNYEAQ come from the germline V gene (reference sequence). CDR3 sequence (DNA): TGTGCTAGCAGCTTGACAGGAGCGGAGACCCAGTACTTC. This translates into CASSLTGAETQYF. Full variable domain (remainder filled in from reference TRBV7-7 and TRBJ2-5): GAGVSQSPRYKVTKRGQDVTLRCDPISSHATLYWYQQALGQGPEFLTYFNYEAQPDKSGLPSDRFSAERPEGSISTLTIQRTEQRDSAMYRCASSLTGAETQYFGPGTRLLVL.

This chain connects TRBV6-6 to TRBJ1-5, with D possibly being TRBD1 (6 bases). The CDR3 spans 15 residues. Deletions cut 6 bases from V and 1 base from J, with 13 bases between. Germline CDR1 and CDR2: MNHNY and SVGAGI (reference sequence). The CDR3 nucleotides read TGTGCCAGCAGACCAGAGGACAGAAGCAATCAGCCCCAGCATTTT. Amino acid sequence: CASRPEDRSNQPQHF.

The CDR3 nucleotides read TGCGCCAGCAGCGGATCGATCTACGAGCAGTACTTC. Protein: CASSGSIYEQYF. The chain links TRBV10-1 to TRBJ2-7; D uncertain. The CDR3 runs 12 residues. The V gene's germline CDR1 is WNHNN and CDR2 SYGVQD (reference sequence). Trimming stripped 6 bases from V and 3 bases from J, with 9 bases between.

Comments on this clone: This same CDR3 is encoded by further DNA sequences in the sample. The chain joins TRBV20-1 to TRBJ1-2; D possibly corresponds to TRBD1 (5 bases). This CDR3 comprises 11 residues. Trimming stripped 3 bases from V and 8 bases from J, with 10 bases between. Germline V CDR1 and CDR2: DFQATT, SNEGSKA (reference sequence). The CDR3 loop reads CSARTERGYTF. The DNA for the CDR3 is TGCAGTGCTAGGACAGAGCGCGGCTACACCTTC.

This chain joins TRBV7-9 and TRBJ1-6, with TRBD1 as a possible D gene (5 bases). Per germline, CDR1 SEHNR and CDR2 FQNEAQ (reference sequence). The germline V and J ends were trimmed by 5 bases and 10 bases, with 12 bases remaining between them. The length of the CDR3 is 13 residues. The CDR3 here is CASSKVGGSPLHF. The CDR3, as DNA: TGTGCCAGCAGCAAAGTGGGGGGGTCACCCCTCCACTTT.

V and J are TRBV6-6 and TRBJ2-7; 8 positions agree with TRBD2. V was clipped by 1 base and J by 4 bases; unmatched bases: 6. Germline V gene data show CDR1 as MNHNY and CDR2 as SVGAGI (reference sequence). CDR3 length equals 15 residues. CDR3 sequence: CASSYWRGAGYEQYF. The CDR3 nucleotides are TGTGCCAGCAGTTACTGGCGGGGGGCTGGTTACGAGCAGTACTTC.